Listed here are 15 T cell receptor beta chains from one sample, sequenced in a study of T cell responses to AZD1222 COVID-19 vaccine. Assay: immunoSEQ multiplex PCR; the TCRdb copy retains only in-frame clones and omits some. The sample has more than 85,000 clones, about 81% seen once; the top ten hold 4.5% to 6%. The specimen comprised peripheral blood, sampled on day 0 of AZD1222 vaccination. The receptors were gathered from an adult in good health.

The rearrangement joins TRBV30 to TRBJ1-2; D not resolved. Germline CDR1 GTSNPN, CDR2 SVGIG (reference sequence). This CDR3 spans 12 amino acids. Trimming took 1 base from V and 4 from J, leaving 7 bases between them. As DNA, the CDR3 is TGTGCCTGGAGTGAAAGTAGCTATGGCTACACCTTC. This codes for CAWSESSYGYTF.

The chain carries TRBV5-4 and TRBJ2-7, with D tentatively TRBD2 (6 bases). Germline CDR1 SGHNT, CDR2 YYREEE (reference sequence). The CDR3 loop spans 15 amino acids. V was clipped by 4 bases and J by 3 bases, with 17 bases between them. This CDR3 is CASSKASVSGYEQYF. CDR3 sequence (DNA): TGTGCCAGCAGCAAGGCTAGCGTATCCGGCTACGAGCAGTACTTC.

V and J are TRBV2 and TRBJ1-6; D ambiguous. V gave up 4 bases and J gave up 8 bases, with 15 bases separating them. The CDR3 has 15 residues. CDR1 is SNHLY and CDR2 is FYNNEI in the germline V gene. The DNA for the CDR3 is TGTGCCAGCAGTGTTTTTCAGAGCGAGGATTCACCCCTCCACTTT. Translating gives CASSVFQSEDSPLHF.

This chain's CDR3 is CASSRHQETQYF. CDR3 DNA: TGTGCCAGCAGCAGACACCAAGAGACCCAGTACTTC. The rearrangement joins TRBV7-2 to TRBJ2-5; D gene uncertain. Trimming pared 5 bases from V and 0 bases from J, leaving 4 bases between. Germline values: CDR1 SGHTA, CDR2 FQGNSA. This CDR3 spans 12 amino acids.

The rearrangement joins TRBV9 to TRBJ2-4, with 7 bases lining up with TRBD1. The CDR3 spans 15 residues. Germline V gene sequence: CDR1 SGDLS, CDR2 YYNGEE. The V segment lost 0 bases and the J segment 12 bases; nucleotides outside the gene matches: 12. The CDR3 DNA reads as TGTGCCAGCAGCGTAGGAGGGGGCTCCGATAGTCGTCAGTACTTC. Protein sequence: CASSVGGGSDSRQYF. The variable domain in full, with the rest retrieved from reference TRBV9 and TRBJ2-4, is DSGVTQTPKHLITATGQRVTLRCSPRSGDLSVYWYQQSLDQGLQFLIQYYNGEERAKGNILERFSAQQFPDLHSELNLSSLELGDSALYFCASSVGGGSDSRQYFGAGTRLSVL.

This sequence joins TRBV19 and TRBJ2-1; D ambiguous. Germline V gene sequence: CDR1 LNHDA, CDR2 SQIVND (reference sequence). This CDR3 has 14 residues. Trimming cost V 3 bases and J 0 bases, with 6 bases left between them. The CDR3 DNA reads TGTGCCAGTAGTATTGTGGGCTCCTACAATGAGCAGTTCTTC. As protein: CASSIVGSYNEQFF.

This clone showed up just once. The rearrangement links TRBV4-2 to TRBJ1-2; 7 bases match TRBD1. J was trimmed by 9 bases and V by 0 bases; bases with no gene match: 7. Germline CDR1 and CDR2: LGHNA and YNFKEQ. The CDR3 is 14 amino acids. CDR3 loop: CASSQDRRQGRYTF. The CDR3, as DNA: TGTGCCAGCAGCCAAGATCGGCGACAGGGTCGCTACACCTTC.

V and J are TRBV18 and TRBJ1-2; D is undetermined. CDR1 and CDR2 from the germline V gene are KGHSH and LQKENI. This CDR3 comprises 14 residues. Trimming left V 1 base short and J 1 base short, with 7 bases between. CDR3 nucleotide sequence: TGTGCCAGCTCACCACACGAGGTTAACTATGGCTACACCTTC. It is translated as CASSPHEVNYGYTF.

This clone was seen once. For the CDR3, the DNA is TGTGCCAGCACCTCATACGGGGGGGGCCGCAATGAGCAGTTCTTC. It is translated as CASTSYGGGRNEQFF. The rearrangement uses TRBV6-5 and TRBJ2-1, with TRBD2 identical over 8 bases. CDR1 is MNHEY, CDR2 SVGAGI, per germline. The CDR3 sequence is 15 residues long. V shed 7 bases, J shed 6 bases, and the junction held 11 bases outside the gene matches.

This clone showed up just a few times. Other nucleotide sequences in the sample specify the same CDR3. This chain links TRBV7-2 with TRBJ1-1; 8 bases map to TRBD1. The V gene's germline CDR1 is SGHTA and CDR2 FQGNSA. The length of the CDR3 is 15 residues. Unmatched junction bases numbered 2, after V lost 1 base and J lost 1 base. CDR3 nucleotides: TGTGCCAGCAGCTTAGGGGACAGGAGGAACACTGAAGCTTTCTTT. It encodes CASSLGDRRNTEAFF. Based on the CDR3 plus reference TRBV7-2 and TRBJ1-1, the full variable domain is GAGVSQSPSNKVTEKGKDVELRCDPISGHTALYWYRQSLGQGLEFLIYFQGNSAPDKSGLPSDRFSAERTGGSVSTLTIQRTQQEDSAVYLCASSLGDRRNTEAFFGQGTRLTVV.

This clone was picked up one time. This chain joins TRBV27 and TRBJ1-6; TRBD1 agrees at 7 bases. Germline V CDR1 and CDR2: MNHEY, SMNVEV (reference sequence). The CDR3 covers 14 residues. Trimming removed 2 bases from V and 9 bases from J; junction bases left unmatched: 4. The CDR3, as DNA: TGTGCCAGCAGTTTAGACAGGGAGAGTTCACCCCTCCACTTT. It codes for CASSLDRESSPLHF.

J is TRBJ2-1 and V is TRBV11-2; weak D call: TRBD1 (5 bases). There are 13 residues in the CDR3. V gave up 5 bases and J gave up 3 bases, with 8 bases separating them. CDR1 and CDR2 (germline): SGHAT, FQNNGV. In DNA, the CDR3 is TGTGCCAGCAGCCCAGACAGCTACAATGAGCAGTTCTTC. This translates into CASSPDSYNEQFF.

This chain connects TRBV6-5 to TRBJ1-2; D may be TRBD1 (6 bases). Looked up from germline, CDR1 is MNHEY and CDR2 is SVGAGI. The CDR3 is made up of 13 amino acids. V was pared by 6 bases and J by 8 bases, with 16 bases between. This CDR3 reads CASRRTAGHGYTF. DNA for the CDR3: TGTGCCAGCAGAAGAACGGCGGGACACGGCTACACCTTC.

This clone was seen only a few times. This chain uses TRBV5-1 with TRBJ2-1; no definite D call. CDR1 is SGHRS and CDR2 is YFSETQ in the germline V gene. Trimming took 0 bases from V and 2 from J, leaving 3 bases between them. This CDR3 comprises 13 residues. The DNA for the CDR3 is TGCGCCAGCAGCTTGGGTACCTACAATGAGCAGTTCTTC. Encoded protein: CASSLGTYNEQFF.

This clone was picked up one time. The chain employs TRBV5-1 and TRBJ1-2; TRBD1 matches at 9 bases. The germline CDR1 and CDR2 sequences are SGHRS and YFSETQ. Trimming cost V 2 bases and J 4 bases; bases outside gene matches: 3. The CDR3 extends over 14 amino acids. In nucleotides, the CDR3 is TGCGCCAGCAGCTTCCTGGACAGGGGCTATGGCTACACCTTC. Protein sequence: CASSFLDRGYGYTF.